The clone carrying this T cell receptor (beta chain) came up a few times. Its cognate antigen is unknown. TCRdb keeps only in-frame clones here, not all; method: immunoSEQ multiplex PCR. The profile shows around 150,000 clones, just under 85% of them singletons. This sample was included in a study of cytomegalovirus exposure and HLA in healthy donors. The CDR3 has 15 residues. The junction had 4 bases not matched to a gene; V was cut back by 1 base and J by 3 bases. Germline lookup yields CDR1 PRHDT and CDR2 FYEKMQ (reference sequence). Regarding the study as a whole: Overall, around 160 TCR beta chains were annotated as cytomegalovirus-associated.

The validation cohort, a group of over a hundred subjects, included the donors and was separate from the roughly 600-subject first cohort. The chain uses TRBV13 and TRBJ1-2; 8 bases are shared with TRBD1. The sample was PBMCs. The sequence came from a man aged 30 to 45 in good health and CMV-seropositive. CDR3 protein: CASSLAGGGYYGYTF. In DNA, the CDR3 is TGTGCCAGCAGCTTAGCAGGGGGCGGATACTATGGCTACACCTTC.